Presented here are 10 T cell receptor beta chains from one specimen sequenced in a study of beta chain features in type 1 diabetes. Expressed TCRB transcripts were sequenced because the entire RNA isolate underwent reverse transcription. The method was immunoSEQ multiplex PCR; TCRdb's version includes in-frame clones alone and lacks a portion of them. The repertoire holds 300,000 to 400,000 clones, with roughly 8% as singletons. The sequenced material came from central memory CD4+ T cells from blood. Source of these receptors: a woman aged 18-35 years in good health.

In its sample, this clone was seen a few times. J is TRBJ1-2 and V is TRBV6-5; weak D call: TRBD1 (5 bases). Trimming left V 5 bases short and J 8 bases short, with 21 bases between. The CDR3 contains 15 residues. CDR1 and CDR2 (germline): MNHEY, SVGAGI. The CDR3 sequence: CASSPPQRGTTGYTF. As DNA, the CDR3 is TGTGCCAGCAGTCCCCCACAGAGAGGGACGACCGGCTACACCTTC.

This clone has only a few counts. The chain combines TRBV2 with TRBJ2-1; TRBD1 matches at 11 bases. V shed 5 bases and J 2 bases; nucleotides not matched to a gene: 14. This CDR3 region has 19 residues. Germline CDR1 reads SNHLY; CDR2 reads FYNNEI. CDR3 sequence (DNA): TGTGCCAGCAGTAAAGAGAGCAGAGGGACAGGGGGGCCCTACAATGAGCAGTTCTTC. As protein: CASSKESRGTGGPYNEQFF. The full variable domain, its missing parts supplied by reference TRBV2 and TRBJ2-1, is EPEVTQTPSHQVTQMGQEVILRCVPISNHLYFYWYRQILGQKVEFLVSFYNNEISEKSEIFDDQFSVERPDGSNFTLKIRSTKLEDSAMYFCASSKESRGTGGPYNEQFFGPGTRLTVL.

This clone was counted ten times or more. This chain joins TRBV11-2 and TRBJ2-3, with 11 bases matching TRBD2. The CDR3 consists of 14 residues. Trimming cost V 0 bases and J 9 bases; bases outside gene matches: 2. CDR1 is SGHAT, CDR2 FQNNGV, per germline. The CDR3: CASSLEPSGRTQYF. The DNA of the CDR3 is TGTGCCAGCAGCTTAGAGCCTAGCGGGAGGACGCAGTATTTT.

This clone was counted ten times or more. This chain links TRBV4-3 with TRBJ2-3; D is uncertain. The germline gives CDR1 LGHNA, CDR2 YSLEER. CDR3 length equals 14 residues. V was shortened by 4 bases and J by 2 bases, with 10 bases between the two germline ends. The CDR3 bases are TGCGCCAGCAGCCCGGACGCGAACACAGATACGCAGTATTTT. Translating it yields CASSPDANTDTQYF.

This chain uses TRBV27 with TRBJ2-5; 8 bases are shared with TRBD1. CDR1 and CDR2 from the germline V gene are MNHEY and SMNVEV (reference sequence). The trim removed 10 bases at V and 3 bases at J, leaving 7 bases unmatched. The length of the CDR3 is 13 residues. The CDR3 loop reads CATSRDRKETQYF. The CDR3 region has the DNA TGTGCCACCTCCCGGGACAGGAAAGAGACCCAGTACTTC.

The gene calls are TRBV28 and TRBJ2-5; 8 bases agree with TRBD2. V lost 3 bases and J lost 5; bases outside the gene matches: 11. Germline V gene data show CDR1 as MDHEN and CDR2 as SYDVKM. This CDR3 is 16 amino acids long. The CDR3 bases are TGTGCCAGCAGTTTTGGACTAGCCCCAGAGGGGGAGACCCAGTACTTC. It translates to CASSFGLAPEGETQYF.

The V gene is TRBV6-6, the J gene TRBJ2-1; the match to TRBD1 covers 7 bases. CDR3 length equals 12 residues. CDR1 and CDR2 (germline): MNHNY, SVGAGI (reference sequence). V trimming: 5 bases; J trimming: 10 bases; junction bases outside the gene matches: 5. DNA for the CDR3: TGTGCCAGCAGTGACAGGGTAAGCGAGCAGTTCTTC. This gives the protein CASSDRVSEQFF.

This clone was counted only a few times. The chain links TRBV21-1 to TRBJ1-2; TRBD1 is the table's D call and was not checked against the DNA. TRBV21-1 is annotated as a pseudogene. There are 15 residues in the CDR3. CDR3 region: CASSKARQGAGGYTF. Here the CDR3 DNA reads TGTGCCAGCAGCAAAGCCCGACAGGGGGCAGGAGGCTACACCTTC.

This clone was seen a handful of times. The V and J genes are TRBV10-3 and TRBJ1-2, with D possibly being TRBD1 (5 bases). CDR1 and CDR2 from the germline V gene are ENHRY and SYGVKD. V shed 5 bases and J shed 1 base, with 11 bases lying between them. The CDR3 is 14 residues long. CDR3 protein: CAISPRDLNYGYTF. The CDR3 DNA sequence: TGTGCCATCAGTCCGAGGGACCTTAACTATGGCTACACCTTC.

This chain joins TRBV25-1 and TRBJ2-1; 12 positions agree with TRBD2. V was pared by 7 bases and J by 16 bases, with 11 bases of the junction left unmatched. CDR3 length equals 13 residues. Germline values: CDR1 MGHDK, CDR2 SYGVNS. As DNA, the CDR3 is TGTGCCAGCAACATCCCGGGACTAGCGGGCCTATTCTTC. This encodes CASNIPGLAGLFF.